This TCR beta chain was captured in a study of blood T cell repertoires in COVID-19 (TCRdb year 2020). Describing the broader study: Samples from collaborators originated in the United States, Italy and Spain and spanned both the acute and convalescent phases of COVID-19. The prospective study material was composed of cDNA or gDNA derived from T cells, B-cell-depleted T cells, or PBMCs. Deeply sampled blood TCRbeta repertoires from subjects exposed to, actively infected with, or recovered from COVID-19 were included in the dataset. The repertoires were released in a freely available public database meant as a resource for research on the immune response to SARS-CoV-2. The samples were drawn from the first 160 participants of the ongoing ImmuneRACE study and from over 950 subjects provided by 6 global collaborators. A de-identified subject ID, COVID-19 status, age in years and sex were almost always included in the sample metadata. HLA class I and class II types, where available, came from metadata supplied by the sample provider rather than from assay-based typing.

The collaborating institutions used their own protocols to collect whole blood in K2EDTA tubes. For TCRbeta analysis, collaborators shipped samples as frozen whole blood, isolated PBMCs, or DNA extracted from either of those sample types. With respect to this clone: Its antigen remains unidentified. Base qualities are missing; no much larger clone stands one base away.

Points the paper makes about the study in general: Clinical and demographic metadata were provided uncurated, with the amount varying by source and participant.

V and J are truncated by 3 bases and 3 bases respectively, leaving an intervening sequence of 15 bases. The CDR3 holds 16 amino acids from the cysteine to the phenylalanine. The entry retains the CDR3 DNA only, 48 bases that are in frame from base 1. CDR1 is given as SGHDT and CDR2 as YYEEEE, both from the germline V gene. The immunoSEQ Assay, a bias-controlled multiplex PCR, was used to amplify TCRbeta CDR3 regions from genomic DNA. The authors' pipeline ran thus. The number of nucleated cells in each sample was estimated by amplification of reference gene primers within the assay. Sequence reads were collapsed and filtered to measure the absolute abundance of every unique TCRbeta CDR3 rearrangement. For each sample, productive Simpson clonality was calculated as the square root of Simpson's diversity index across productive rearrangements. TCRdb stores this immuneACCESS table with in-frame sequences only. Part of the clones is absent; in the studies checked, under half of the shortfall reflects unresolved V genes, and no reason is known for the rest. V, J and clone size are taken as reported in that table, and D and trimming were inferred from the DNA itself. This sample gives 65,000 to 95,000 clones in total; around 79% of them show up just once. The ten largest clonotypes hold more than 5% of the sample.

The chain is encoded by TRBV5-6 joined to TRBJ1-4; TRBD1 could be the D gene, as 5 bases match. Sequenced sample: peripheral blood. The sequence was collected from a man in his fifties or sixties with active or convalescent COVID-19. The CDR3 is CASSWGGPGANEKLFF. The bases read TGTGCCAGCAGCTGGGGCGGGCCGGGAGCTAATGAAAAACTGTTTTTT. With all but the CDR3 taken from the reference TRBV5-6 and TRBJ1-4 genes, the full variable domain is: DAGVTQSPTHLIKTRGQQVTLRCSPKSGHDTVSWYQQALGQGPQFIFQYYEEEERQRGNFPDRFSGHQFPNYSSELNVNALLLGDSALYLCASSWGGPGANEKLFFGSGTQLSVL.